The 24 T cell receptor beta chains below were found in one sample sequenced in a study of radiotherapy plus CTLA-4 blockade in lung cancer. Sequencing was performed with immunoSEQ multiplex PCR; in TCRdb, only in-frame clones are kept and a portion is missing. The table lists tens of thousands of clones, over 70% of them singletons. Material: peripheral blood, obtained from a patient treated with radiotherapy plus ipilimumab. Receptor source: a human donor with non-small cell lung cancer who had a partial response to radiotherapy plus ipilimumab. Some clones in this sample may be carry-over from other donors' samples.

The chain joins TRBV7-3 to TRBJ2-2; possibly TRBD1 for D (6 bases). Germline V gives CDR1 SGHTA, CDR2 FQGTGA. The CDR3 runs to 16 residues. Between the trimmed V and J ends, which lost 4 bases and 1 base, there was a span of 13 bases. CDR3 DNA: TGTGCCAGCAGCTCTAGGACAGCTATGAACACCGGGGAGCTGTTTTTT. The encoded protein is CASSSRTAMNTGELFF. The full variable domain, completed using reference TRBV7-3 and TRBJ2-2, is GAGVSQTPSNKVTEKGKYVELRCDPISGHTALYWYRQSLGQGPEFLIYFQGTGAADDSGLPNDRFFAVRPEGSVSTLKIQRTERGDSAVYLCASSSRTAMNTGELFFGEGSRLTVL.

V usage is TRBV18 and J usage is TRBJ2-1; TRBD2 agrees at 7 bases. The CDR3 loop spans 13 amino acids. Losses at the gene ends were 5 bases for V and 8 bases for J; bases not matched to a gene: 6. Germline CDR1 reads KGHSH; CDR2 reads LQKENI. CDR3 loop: CASSMWEGYEQFF. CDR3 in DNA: TGTGCCAGCTCAATGTGGGAGGGATATGAGCAGTTCTTC.

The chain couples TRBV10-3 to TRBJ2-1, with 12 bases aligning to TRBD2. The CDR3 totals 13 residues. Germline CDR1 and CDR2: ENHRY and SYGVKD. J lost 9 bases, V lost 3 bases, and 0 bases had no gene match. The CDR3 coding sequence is TGTGCCATCAGTGAACTAGCGGGAGGTGAGCAGTTCTTC. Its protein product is CAISELAGGEQFF.

The CDR3 DNA reads as TGTGCCAGCGGCCAAGGGGGACCGTACAATGAGCAGTTCTTC. It codes for CASGQGGPYNEQFF. V and J are TRBV27 and TRBJ2-1; D is perhaps TRBD1 (6 bases). V dropped 8 bases and J dropped 4 bases, with 15 bases sitting between them. The germline gives CDR1 MNHEY, CDR2 SMNVEV (reference sequence). This CDR3 is 14 amino acids long.

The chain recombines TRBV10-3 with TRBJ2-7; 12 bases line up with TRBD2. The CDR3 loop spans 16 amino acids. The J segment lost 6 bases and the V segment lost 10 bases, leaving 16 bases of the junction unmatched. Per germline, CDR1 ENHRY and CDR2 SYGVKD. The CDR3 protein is CATSMTSGRLDGEQYF. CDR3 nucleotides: TGTGCCACCTCAATGACTAGCGGGAGATTAGATGGCGAGCAGTACTTC.

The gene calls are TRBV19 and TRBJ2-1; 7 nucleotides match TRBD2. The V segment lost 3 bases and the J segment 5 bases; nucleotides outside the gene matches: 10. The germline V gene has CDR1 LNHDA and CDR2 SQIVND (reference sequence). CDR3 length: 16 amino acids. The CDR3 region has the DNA TGTGCCAGTAGTATGGGCGGGGCTAGCGGACACAATGAGCAGTTCTTC. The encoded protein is CASSMGGASGHNEQFF.

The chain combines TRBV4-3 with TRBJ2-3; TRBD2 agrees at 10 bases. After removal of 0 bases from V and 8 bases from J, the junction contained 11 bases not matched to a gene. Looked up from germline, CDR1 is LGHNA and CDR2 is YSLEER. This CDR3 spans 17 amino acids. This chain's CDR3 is CASSQDALAGALSTQYF. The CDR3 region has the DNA TGCGCCAGCAGCCAAGATGCCCTAGCGGGGGCCTTATCTACGCAGTATTTT.

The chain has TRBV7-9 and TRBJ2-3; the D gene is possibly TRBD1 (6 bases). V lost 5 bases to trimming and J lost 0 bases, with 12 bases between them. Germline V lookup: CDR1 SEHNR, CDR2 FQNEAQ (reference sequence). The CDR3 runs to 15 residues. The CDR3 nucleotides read TGTGCCAGCAGCACACAGGGTAGAAGCACAGATACGCAGTATTTT. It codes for CASSTQGRSTDTQYF.

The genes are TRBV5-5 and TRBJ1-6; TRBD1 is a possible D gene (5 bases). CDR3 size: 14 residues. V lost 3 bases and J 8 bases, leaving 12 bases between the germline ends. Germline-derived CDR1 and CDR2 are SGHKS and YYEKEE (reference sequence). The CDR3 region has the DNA TGTGCCAGCAGCTGGACAAGTCTAGATTCACCCCTCCACTTT. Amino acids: CASSWTSLDSPLHF.

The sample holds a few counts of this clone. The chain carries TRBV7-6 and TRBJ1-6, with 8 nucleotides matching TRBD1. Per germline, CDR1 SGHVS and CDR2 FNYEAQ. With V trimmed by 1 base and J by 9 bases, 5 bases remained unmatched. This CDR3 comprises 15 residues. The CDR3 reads CASSLGGQGLSPLHF. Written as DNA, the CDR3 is TGTGCCAGCAGCTTAGGTGGACAGGGACTTTCACCCCTCCACTTT. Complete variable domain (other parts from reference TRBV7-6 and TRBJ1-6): GAGVSQSPRYKVTKRGQDVALRCDPISGHVSLYWYRQALGQGPEFLTYFNYEAQQDKSGLPNDRFSAERPEGSISTLTIQRTEQRDSAMYRCASSLGGQGLSPLHFGNGTRLTVT.

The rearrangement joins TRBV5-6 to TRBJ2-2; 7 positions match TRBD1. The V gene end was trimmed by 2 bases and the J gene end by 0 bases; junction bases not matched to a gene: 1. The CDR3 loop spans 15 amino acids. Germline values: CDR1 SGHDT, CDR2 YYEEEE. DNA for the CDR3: TGTGCCAGCAGCTTTCAGGGGGCGAACACCGGGGAGCTGTTTTTT. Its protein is CASSFQGANTGELFF. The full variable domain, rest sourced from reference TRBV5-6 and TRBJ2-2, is DAGVTQSPTHLIKTRGQQVTLRCSPKSGHDTVSWYQQALGQGPQFIFQYYEEEERQRGNFPDRFSGHQFPNYSSELNVNALLLGDSALYLCASSFQGANTGELFFGEGSRLTVL.

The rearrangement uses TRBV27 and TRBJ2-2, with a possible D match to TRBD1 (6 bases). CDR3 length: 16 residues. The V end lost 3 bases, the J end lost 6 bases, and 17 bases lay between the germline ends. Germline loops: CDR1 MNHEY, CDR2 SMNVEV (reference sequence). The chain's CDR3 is CASSFRGGGSAGELFF. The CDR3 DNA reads TGTGCCAGCAGTTTCAGGGGTGGAGGTTCCGCCGGGGAGCTGTTTTTT.

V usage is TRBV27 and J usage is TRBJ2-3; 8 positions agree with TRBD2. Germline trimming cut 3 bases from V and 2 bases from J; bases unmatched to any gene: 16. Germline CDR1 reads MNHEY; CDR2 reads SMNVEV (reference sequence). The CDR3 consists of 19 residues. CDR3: CASSLFRAGALVITDTQYF. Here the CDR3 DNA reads TGTGCCAGCAGTTTGTTTCGAGCGGGGGCTTTGGTAATCACAGATACGCAGTATTTT.

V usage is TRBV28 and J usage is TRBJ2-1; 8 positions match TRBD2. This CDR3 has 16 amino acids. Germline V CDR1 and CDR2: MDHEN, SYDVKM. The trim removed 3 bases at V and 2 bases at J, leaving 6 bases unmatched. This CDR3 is CASSLRTSRTYNEQFF. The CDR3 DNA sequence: TGTGCCAGCAGTTTGCGGACTAGCCGAACCTACAATGAGCAGTTCTTC.

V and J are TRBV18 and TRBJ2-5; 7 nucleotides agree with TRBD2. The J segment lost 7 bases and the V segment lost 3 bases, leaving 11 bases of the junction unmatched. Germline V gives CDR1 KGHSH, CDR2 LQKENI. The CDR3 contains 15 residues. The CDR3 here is CASSPALGLSGTQYF. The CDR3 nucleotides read TGTGCCAGCTCACCTGCTCTGGGACTATCGGGGACCCAGTACTTC.

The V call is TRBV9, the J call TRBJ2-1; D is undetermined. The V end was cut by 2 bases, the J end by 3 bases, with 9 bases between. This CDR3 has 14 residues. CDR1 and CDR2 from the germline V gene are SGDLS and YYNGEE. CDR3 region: CASSVMGVYNEQFF. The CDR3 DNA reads TGTGCCAGCAGCGTTATGGGCGTCTACAATGAGCAGTTCTTC.

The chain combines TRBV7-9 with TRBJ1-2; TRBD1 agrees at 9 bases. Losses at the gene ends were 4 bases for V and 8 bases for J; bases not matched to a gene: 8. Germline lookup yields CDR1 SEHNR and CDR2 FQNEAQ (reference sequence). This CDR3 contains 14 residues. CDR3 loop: CASSSGQGFGGYTF. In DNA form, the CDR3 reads TGTGCCAGCAGCTCCGGACAGGGGTTCGGCGGCTACACCTTC. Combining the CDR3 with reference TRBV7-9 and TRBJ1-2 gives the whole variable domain DTGVSQNPRHKITKRGQNVTFRCDPISEHNRLYWYRQTLGQGPEFLTYFQNEAQLEKSRLLSDRFSAERPKGSFSTLEIQRTEQGDSAMYLCASSSGQGFGGYTFGSGTRLTVV.

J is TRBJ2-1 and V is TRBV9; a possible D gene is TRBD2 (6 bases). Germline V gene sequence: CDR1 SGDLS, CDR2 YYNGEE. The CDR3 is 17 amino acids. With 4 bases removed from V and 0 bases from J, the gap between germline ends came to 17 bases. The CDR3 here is CASSQTGLLSSYNEQFF. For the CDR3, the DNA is TGTGCCAGCAGCCAAACGGGACTTTTGAGCTCCTACAATGAGCAGTTCTTC.

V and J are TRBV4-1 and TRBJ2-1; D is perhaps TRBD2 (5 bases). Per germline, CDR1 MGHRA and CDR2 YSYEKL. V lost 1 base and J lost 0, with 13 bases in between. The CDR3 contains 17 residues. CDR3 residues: CASSQVPGKSSYNEQFF. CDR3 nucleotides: TGCGCCAGCAGCCAAGTCCCGGGGAAAAGCTCCTACAATGAGCAGTTCTTC.

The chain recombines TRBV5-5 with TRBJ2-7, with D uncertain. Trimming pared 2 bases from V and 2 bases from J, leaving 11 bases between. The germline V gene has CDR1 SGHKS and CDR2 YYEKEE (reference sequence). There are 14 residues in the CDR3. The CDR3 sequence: CASSFNRATYEQYF. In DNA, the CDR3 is TGTGCCAGCAGCTTTAACCGAGCCACCTACGAGCAGTACTTC.

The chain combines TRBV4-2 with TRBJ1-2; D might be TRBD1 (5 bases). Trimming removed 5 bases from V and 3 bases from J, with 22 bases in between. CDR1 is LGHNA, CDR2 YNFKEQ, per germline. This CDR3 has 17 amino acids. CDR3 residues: CASSRAGSVESYYGYTF. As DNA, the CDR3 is TGTGCCAGCAGCAGGGCAGGGTCGGTCGAAAGTTACTATGGCTACACCTTC.

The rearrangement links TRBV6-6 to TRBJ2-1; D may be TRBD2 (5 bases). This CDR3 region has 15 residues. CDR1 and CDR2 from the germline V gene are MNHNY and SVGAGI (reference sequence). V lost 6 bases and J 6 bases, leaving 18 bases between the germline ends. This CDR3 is CASRASREALNEQFF. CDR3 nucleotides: TGTGCCAGCAGAGCATCTCGGGAAGCGCTCAATGAGCAGTTCTTC.

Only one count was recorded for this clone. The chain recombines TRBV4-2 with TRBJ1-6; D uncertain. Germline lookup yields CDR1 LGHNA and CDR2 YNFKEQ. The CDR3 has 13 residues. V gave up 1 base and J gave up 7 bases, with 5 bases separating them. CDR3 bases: TGTGCCAGCAGCCAAGGCCGGAATTCACCCCTCCACTTT. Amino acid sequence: CASSQGRNSPLHF.

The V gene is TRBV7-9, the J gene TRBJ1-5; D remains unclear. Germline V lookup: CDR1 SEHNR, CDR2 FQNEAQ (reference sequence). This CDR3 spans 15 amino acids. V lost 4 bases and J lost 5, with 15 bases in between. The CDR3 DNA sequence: TGTGCCAGCAGCTCGAGCAGACATCAACATCAGCCCCAGCATTTT. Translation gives CASSSSRHQHQPQHF.